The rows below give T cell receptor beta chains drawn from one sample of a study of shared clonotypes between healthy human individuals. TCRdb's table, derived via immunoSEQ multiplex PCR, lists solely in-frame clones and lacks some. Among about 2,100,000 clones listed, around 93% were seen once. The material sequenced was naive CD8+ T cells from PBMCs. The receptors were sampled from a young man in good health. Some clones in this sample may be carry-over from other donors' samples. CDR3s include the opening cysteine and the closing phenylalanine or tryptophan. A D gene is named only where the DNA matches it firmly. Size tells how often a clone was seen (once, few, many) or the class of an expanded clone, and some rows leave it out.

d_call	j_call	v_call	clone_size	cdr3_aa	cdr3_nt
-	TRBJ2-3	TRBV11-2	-	CASSSRAASTDTQYF	TGTGCCAGCAGCAGCCGAGCAGCTAGCACAGATACGCAGTATTTT
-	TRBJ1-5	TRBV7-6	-	CASSQGYGGGQPQHF	TGTGCCAGCAGCCAAGGGTACGGGGGGGGTCAGCCCCAGCATTTT
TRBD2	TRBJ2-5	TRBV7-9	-	CASSLGVAGPQETQYF	TGTGCCAGCAGCTTAGGCGTAGCGGGACCCCAAGAGACCCAGTACTTC
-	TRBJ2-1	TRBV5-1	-	CASRATDSSYNEQFF	TGCGCCAGCAGGGCCACAGATTCCTCCTACAATGAGCAGTTCTTC
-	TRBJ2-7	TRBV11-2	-	CASSPTAGGGSYEQYF	TGTGCCAGCAGCCCCACCGCAGGGGGAGGCTCCTACGAGCAGTACTTC
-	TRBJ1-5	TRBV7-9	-	CASSPTGYSNQPQHF	TGTGCCAGCAGCCCCACGGGCTATAGCAATCAGCCCCAGCATTTT
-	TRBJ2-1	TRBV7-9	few	CASSLAAGIYDNEQFF	TGTGCCAGCAGCTTAGCAGCCGGGATCTATGACAATGAGCAGTTCTTC
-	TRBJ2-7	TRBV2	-	CASSEWVRYEQYF	TGTGCCAGCAGTGAATGGGTGCGGTACGAGCAGTACTTC
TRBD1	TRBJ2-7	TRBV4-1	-	CASSQPGTGEVVTYEQYF	TGCGCCAGCAGCCAACCGGGGACAGGGGAAGTGGTCACCTACGAGCAGTACTTC
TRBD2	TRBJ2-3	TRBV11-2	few	CASTRGLAGGTQYF	TGTGCCAGCACCCGGGGACTAGCGGGGGGTACGCAGTATTTT
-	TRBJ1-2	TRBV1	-	CTSSSKPLGIHNYGYTF	TGCACCAGCAGCTCCAAGCCCCTGGGGATACATAACTATGGCTACACCTTC
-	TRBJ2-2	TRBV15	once	CATSIRQQNTGELFF	TGTGCCACCAGCATACGACAGCAGAACACCGGGGAGCTGTTTTTT
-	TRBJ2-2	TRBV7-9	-	CASSPAGIRTGELFF	TGTGCCAGCAGCCCGGCAGGGATTAGAACCGGGGAGCTGTTTTTT
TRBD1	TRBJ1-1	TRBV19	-	CASRTGGSEAFF	TGTGCCAGTAGGACAGGGGGGTCTGAAGCTTTCTTT
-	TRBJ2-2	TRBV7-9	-	CASSHPSGSSNTGELFF	TGTGCCAGCAGCCATCCGTCGGGCAGCTCGAACACCGGGGAGCTGTTTTTT
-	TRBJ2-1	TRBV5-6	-	CASSFWGHNEQFF	TGTGCCAGCAGCTTTTGGGGCCACAATGAGCAGTTCTTC
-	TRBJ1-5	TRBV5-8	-	CASSLLLIGGRNQPQHF	TGTGCCAGCAGCTTGTTATTAATCGGGGGGCGCAATCAGCCCCAGCATTTT
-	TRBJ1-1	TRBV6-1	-	CASSDLGNTEAFF	TGTGCCAGCAGTGATTTAGGGAACACTGAAGCTTTCTTT
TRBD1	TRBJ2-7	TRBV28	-	CASSLRTGVSPYEQYF	TGTGCCAGCAGTTTACGGACAGGGGTGTCGCCCTACGAGCAGTACTTC
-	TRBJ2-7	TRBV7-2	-	CASSLHLNHYEQYF	TGTGCCAGCAGCTTACACCTTAACCACTACGAGCAGTACTTC
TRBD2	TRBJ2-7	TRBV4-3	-	CASSQSTSGSSYEQYF	TGCGCCAGCAGCCAATCCACTAGCGGGAGTTCGTACGAGCAGTACTTC